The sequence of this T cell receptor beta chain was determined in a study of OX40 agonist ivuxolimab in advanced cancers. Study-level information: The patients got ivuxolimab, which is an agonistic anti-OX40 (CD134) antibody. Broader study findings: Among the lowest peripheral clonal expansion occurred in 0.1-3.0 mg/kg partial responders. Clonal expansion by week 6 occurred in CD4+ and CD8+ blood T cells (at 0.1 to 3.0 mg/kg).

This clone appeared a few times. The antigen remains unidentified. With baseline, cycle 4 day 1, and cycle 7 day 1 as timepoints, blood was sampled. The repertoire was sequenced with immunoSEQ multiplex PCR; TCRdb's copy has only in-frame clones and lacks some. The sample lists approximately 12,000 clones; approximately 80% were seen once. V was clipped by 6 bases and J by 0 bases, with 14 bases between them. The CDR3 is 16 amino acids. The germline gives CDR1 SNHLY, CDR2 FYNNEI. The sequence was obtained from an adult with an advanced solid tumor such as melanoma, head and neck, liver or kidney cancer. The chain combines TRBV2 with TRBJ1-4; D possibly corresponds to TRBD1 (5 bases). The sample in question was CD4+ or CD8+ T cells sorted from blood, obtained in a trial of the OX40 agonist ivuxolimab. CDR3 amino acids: CASSLDGGATNEKLFF. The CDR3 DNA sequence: TGTGCCAGCAGCTTAGATGGGGGGGCAACTAATGAAAAACTGTTTTTT.